This T cell receptor (beta chain) was obtained from a study of T cell clonotyping in hematopoietic cell transplantation (dated by TCRdb to the early 2020s). Regarding the complete study: In the study, around 130 blood samples were gathered from 30 to 40 consecutive transplant recipients and their related donors. Patients were recruited between late 2015 and January 2017 and followed until September 2020 or death. Findings and caveats that apply to the study as a whole: Just a small fraction of recipient repertoires overlapped with donor repertoires, and more than 95% appeared de novo at the given depth. Inverse Simpson Index values from donors and from recipients before transplant predicted broader TCR repertoire diversity after transplant. After transplant, TCR diversity in recipients dropped, and pathologically expanded clonotypes increased progressively from day 30 to day 180. The sample size was limited, and because cells were not sorted, the contributions of CD4 and CD8 repertoires could not be separated.

Related transplant donors provided blood samples for TCR beta sequencing. Using Nuclei Lysis Solution, genomic DNA was extracted from unfractionated peripheral blood mononuclear cells that were either fresh or cryopreserved. This clone was observed once. Its antigen is not yet known. Qualities for individual bases were not recorded, and no much larger clone is one base off. In the germline V gene (reference sequence), CDR1 corresponds to LNHDA and CDR2 to SQIVND. From the cysteine up to the phenylalanine, the CDR3 has a length of 14 residues. Of the read, only the CDR3 DNA is kept; its 42 bases are in frame from base 1. V is pared back by 3 bases and J by 4 bases, with 10 bases lying between the germline termini. The immunoSEQ assay, a bias-controlled multiplex PCR with V- and J-specific primers, was used to amplify TCR beta CDR3 regions from genomic DNA. A second PCR step added a proprietary barcode and Illumina adapter sequences to the CDR3 amplicons. An Illumina MiSeq instrument was used for sequencing of the CDR3 libraries. For the original study's pipeline: Export and quality control were done with immunoSEQ Analyzer 3.0, while downstream analyses used R Bioconductor and Immunarch. Repertoire metrics were calculated using only productive rearrangements within the normalized downsampled data set. In the normalized cohort, a clonotype counted as pathologically expanded if the clonotype was larger than 5 templates. The Inverse Simpson Index was used to measure repertoire diversity. To capture all clonotypes, CMV-specificity analyses were performed on the non-normalized data set. Drawn from immuneACCESS, this table holds only the in-frame rearrangements with V and J called that TCRdb kept. Clones are partly lost; checked studies trace under half to an unresolved V gene and leave the rest unexplained. V, J and clone size reflect that table, while D and trimming were determined from the DNA. This sample comprises roughly 38,000 clones, around 90% of them detected only once. The ten largest clones take up just under 2% of the sample.

This sequence originates from a woman aged 35 to 49 in good health. Some clones in this sample may be carry-over from other donors' samples. Sequencing input: peripheral blood mononuclear cells. The rearranged chain carries TRBV19 and TRBJ2-4; the D gene is perhaps TRBD1, on 5 matching bases. The CDR3 region: CASSIPAGKNIQYF. Read as DNA, the sequence is TGTGCCAGTAGTATCCCGGCAGGGAAAAACATTCAGTACTTC. The CDR3 plus the reference TRBV19 and TRBJ2-4 genes for the other parts give the full variable domain: DGGITQSPKYLFRKEGQNVTLSCEQNLNHDAMYWYRQDPGQGLRLIYYSQIVNDFQKGDIAEGYSVSREKKESFPLTVTSAQKNPTAFYLCASSIPAGKNIQYFGAGTRLSVL.